These 27 T cell receptor beta chains were sequenced from one sample in a study of Ad26.COV2.S vaccination and SARS-CoV-2 variants. Clones were read by immunoSEQ multiplex PCR, and TCRdb kept only the in-frame ones, dropping some. The data contain about 680,000 clones, about 90% of them singletons. Treatment: 15 to 20 received Ad26.COV2.S at low or high dose, single or two shots; about 5 received placebo; per-sample allocation not given. Repertoires come from day 63 after the first vaccine or placebo injection. The sample was peripheral blood, taken in a trial of Ad26.COV2.S vaccine versus placebo. These receptors all stem from a person between 18 and 59 years old who received the Ad26.COV2.S COVID-19 vaccine or a placebo.

This clone was detected once. The V and J genes are TRBV18 and TRBJ1-1; D unclear. This CDR3 contains 16 residues. The V end was cut by 3 bases, the J end by 7 bases, with 21 bases between. The germline V gene encodes CDR1 KGHSH and CDR2 LQKENI. CDR3: CASSPFEGLGVVEAFF. The CDR3 bases are TGTGCCAGCTCACCCTTTGAGGGCCTCGGGGTTGTTGAAGCTTTCTTT.

This rearrangement joins TRBV5-1 to TRBJ1-1; TRBD1 is a possible D gene (5 bases). Germline V gives CDR1 SGHRS, CDR2 YFSETQ. Trimming left V 4 bases short and J 1 base short, with 11 bases between. This CDR3 has 14 amino acids. The CDR3 DNA reads as TGCGCCAGCAGCCCGGACATCTCGAACACTGAAGCTTTCTTT. It is translated as CASSPDISNTEAFF.

This rearrangement joins TRBV30 to TRBJ2-3; D remains unclear. CDR3 length equals 14 residues. Trimming took 4 bases from V and 2 from J, leaving 13 bases between them. Germline assignment: CDR1 GTSNPN and CDR2 SVGIG (reference sequence). The CDR3 here is CAWNGPQLTDTQYF. The CDR3 nucleotides are TGTGCCTGGAATGGACCACAGCTCACAGATACGCAGTATTTT.

This chain uses TRBV5-4 with TRBJ2-2, with D perhaps TRBD2 (6 bases). The V gene lost 2 bases and the J gene lost 3 bases, with 11 bases spanning the gap. Germline V CDR1 and CDR2: SGHNT, YYREEE (reference sequence). The CDR3 has 15 amino acids. The CDR3 DNA sequence: TGTGCCAGCAGCTTTGGCGGGGCCCACACCGGGGAGCTGTTTTTT. This encodes CASSFGGAHTGELFF. Together with reference TRBV5-4 and TRBJ2-2, the CDR3 gives the full variable domain: ETGVTQSPTHLIKTRGQQVTLRCSSQSGHNTVSWYQQALGQGPQFIFQYYREEENGRGNFPPRFSGLQFPNYSSELNVNALELDDSALYLCASSFGGAHTGELFFGEGSRLTVL.

In DNA form, the CDR3 reads TGTGCCAGCGCCCTAGGCGGCGACTACGAGCAGTACTTC. The encoded protein is CASALGGDYEQYF. The chain combines TRBV9 with TRBJ2-7; D is unclear. Trimming stripped 7 bases from V and 3 bases from J, with 14 bases between. The CDR3 extends over 13 amino acids. Germline V gives CDR1 SGDLS, CDR2 YYNGEE.

The V gene is TRBV24-1, the J gene TRBJ2-2; 15 bases align to TRBD2. The CDR3 runs 17 residues. V lost 5 bases to trimming and J lost 7 bases; unmatched junction nucleotides: 7. The germline CDR1 and CDR2 sequences are KGHDR and SFDVKD. CDR3 nucleotide sequence: TGTGCCACCAGTGTTGGACTAGCGGGAGGGCCATACGGGGAGCTGTTTTTT. Translated, it gives CATSVGLAGGPYGELFF.

This clone showed up just a few times. This chain uses TRBV7-2 with TRBJ1-1, with a weak D call TRBD1 (5 bases). The germline V and J ends were trimmed by 6 bases and 5 bases, with 22 bases remaining between them. This CDR3 region has 16 residues. Germline V lookup: CDR1 SGHTA, CDR2 FQGNSA. CDR3 nucleotides: TGTGCCAGCAGTTACAGCGCGGGGACCTTGGGGACTGAAGCTTTCTTT. Translating gives CASSYSAGTLGTEAFF.

This clone has at least ten counts. The chain joins TRBV7-6 to TRBJ1-5; D is perhaps TRBD1 (5 bases). The CDR3 runs 15 residues. Germline lookup yields CDR1 SGHVS and CDR2 FNYEAQ. With 1 base removed from V and 2 bases from J, the gap between germline ends came to 9 bases. CDR3 region: CASSLEEGGNQPQHF. The CDR3 DNA reads as TGTGCCAGCAGCTTAGAGGAAGGGGGCAATCAGCCCCAGCATTTT.

The chain couples TRBV5-6 to TRBJ1-1, with D unresolved. Germline CDR1 SGHDT, CDR2 YYEEEE. The length of the CDR3 is 12 residues. V lost 2 bases to trimming and J lost 11 bases, with 13 bases between them. CDR3 nucleotides: TGTGCCAGCAGCTTATCGGGCTTCGGGGCTTTCTTT. Residues: CASSLSGFGAFF.

The chain carries TRBV7-9 and TRBJ1-2, with D maybe TRBD1 (6 bases). Germline CDR1 is SEHNR and CDR2 is FQNEAQ (reference sequence). The V gene lost 5 bases and the J gene lost 4 bases, with 14 bases spanning the gap. This CDR3 comprises 14 residues. The CDR3 bases are TGTGCCAGCAGCCTGGACAGAACGGGCTATGGCTACACCTTC. The encoded protein is CASSLDRTGYGYTF.

This clone occurred once. The chain carries TRBV3-1 (or the pseudogene TRBV3-2) and TRBJ2-1, with a possible D match to TRBD1 (6 bases). Germline V CDR1 and CDR2: LGHDT, YNNKEL (reference sequence). The CDR3 covers 20 residues. The V gene lost 0 bases and the J gene lost 0 bases, with 21 bases spanning the gap. In DNA form, the CDR3 reads TGTGCCAGCAGCCAAGATGAGGGGCCTGGGGGCGACAGCTCCTACAATGAGCAGTTCTTC. As protein: CASSQDEGPGGDSSYNEQFF.

Note on this clone: Other DNA sequences in this sample translate to the same CDR3. CDR3 loop: CAWKGLNSYNSPLHF. The CDR3 DNA follows: TGTGCCTGGAAGGGCCTCAACTCCTATAATTCACCCCTCCACTTT. The chain joins TRBV30 to TRBJ1-6, with D hard to call. The CDR3 length is 15 residues. In germline, CDR1 is GTSNPN, CDR2 SVGIG (reference sequence). Trimming removed 4 bases from V and 0 bases from J, with 10 bases in between.

The chain carries TRBV29-1 and TRBJ1-2, with a weak D call TRBD1 (5 bases). This CDR3 spans 12 amino acids. V lost 4 bases and J 4 bases, leaving 10 bases between the germline ends. Germline values: CDR1 SQVTM, CDR2 ANQGSEA. The CDR3 nucleotides read TGCAGCGTTGGGTCCGGGGCCTATGGCTACACCTTC. It translates to CSVGSGAYGYTF.

The V gene is TRBV4-1, the J gene TRBJ2-2, with 13 bases identical to TRBD2. The CDR3 contains 17 residues. V trimming: 2 bases; J trimming: 4 bases; junction bases outside the gene matches: 4. Germline values: CDR1 MGHRA, CDR2 YSYEKL. The CDR3 reads CASSQRGLAGTTGELFF. CDR3 sequence (DNA): TGCGCCAGCAGCCAACGGGGACTAGCGGGGACCACCGGGGAGCTGTTTTTT.

This rearrangement joins TRBV19 to TRBJ1-4, with unresolved D. The germline V gene encodes CDR1 LNHDA and CDR2 SQIVND (reference sequence). Trimming removed 1 base from V and 9 bases from J, with 18 bases in between. CDR3 size: 16 residues. CDR3 in DNA: TGTGCCAGTAGTATAGCCGGGGAAGTACTCGGGAAAAAACTGTTTTTT. Encoded protein: CASSIAGEVLGKKLFF.

CDR3 residues: CASSTQGNQPQHF. Written as DNA, the CDR3 is TGTGCCAGCAGTACCCAGGGGAATCAGCCCCAGCATTTT. J is TRBJ1-5 and V is TRBV6-6, with D possibly being TRBD1 (6 bases). V was trimmed by 5 bases and J by 4 bases, leaving 9 bases between them. There are 13 residues in the CDR3. The germline V gene has CDR1 MNHNY and CDR2 SVGAGI (reference sequence).

This clone was detected only once. The CDR3 spells CASSQRKTQYF. The DNA for the CDR3 is TGTGCCAGCAGCCAAAGGAAGACCCAGTACTTC. The chain links TRBV3-1 (or the pseudogene TRBV3-2) to TRBJ2-5; D is unresolved. The CDR3 is 11 amino acids. Trimming shortened V by 2 bases and J by 6 bases, and 4 bases separated the two germline ends. Germline V gene sequence: CDR1 LGHDT, CDR2 YNNKEL (reference sequence).

The chain uses TRBV7-6 and TRBJ2-2; 8 nucleotides agree with TRBD2. V was clipped by 2 bases and J by 1 base; unmatched bases: 15. This CDR3 is built from 20 residues. Germline V gives CDR1 SGHVS, CDR2 FNYEAQ. CDR3 protein: CASSLILGLGGRRNTGELFF. CDR3 nucleotide sequence: TGTGCCAGCAGCTTAATTCTCGGTCTTGGCGGGAGGAGGAACACCGGGGAGCTGTTTTTT.

The chain uses TRBV6-5 and TRBJ1-2; D gene uncertain. The V end lost 6 bases, the J end lost 4 bases, and 15 bases lay between the germline ends. The CDR3 has 14 amino acids. CDR1 and CDR2 from the germline V gene are MNHEY and SVGAGI. The chain's CDR3 is CASSRTPRIYGYTF. The CDR3 DNA sequence: TGTGCCAGCAGCCGCACACCCCGCATCTATGGCTACACCTTC.

This chain connects TRBV5-4 to TRBJ2-3; 9 nucleotides agree with TRBD2. This CDR3 comprises 16 residues. Germline V gene data show CDR1 as SGHNT and CDR2 as YYREEE (reference sequence). With V trimmed by 8 bases and J by 0 bases, 10 bases remained unmatched. In DNA, the CDR3 is TGTGCCAGTCAACCAGGGACTAGCAGAAGCACAGATACGCAGTATTTT. Its translation: CASQPGTSRSTDTQYF.

The chain employs TRBV3-1 (or the pseudogene TRBV3-2) and TRBJ1-3, with D possibly being TRBD1 (5 bases). The V and J ends lost 9 bases and 0 bases respectively, with 15 bases between them. Looked up from germline, CDR1 is LGHDT and CDR2 is YNNKEL (reference sequence). The length of the CDR3 is 15 residues. The CDR3 here is CARLQTGGSGNTIYF. The DNA for the CDR3 is TGTGCCAGACTACAGACGGGGGGCTCTGGAAACACCATATATTTT.

The rearrangement uses TRBV5-1 and TRBJ2-1; no clear D gene. V dropped 4 bases and J dropped 0 bases, with 17 bases sitting between them. The CDR3 is made up of 17 amino acids. In germline, CDR1 is SGHRS, CDR2 YFSETQ. The CDR3 DNA follows: TGCGCCAGCAGCCCATACCCCAGCGAGAGCTCCTACAATGAGCAGTTCTTC. Its protein product is CASSPYPSESSYNEQFF.

V gene TRBV5-6 combines with J gene TRBJ2-1; possibly TRBD2 for D (6 bases). Germline CDR1 SGHDT, CDR2 YYEEEE. This CDR3 contains 14 residues. The germline V and J ends were trimmed by 3 bases and 7 bases, with 14 bases remaining between them. CDR3 sequence reads: CASSSGGAGNEQFF. The CDR3 DNA sequence: TGTGCCAGCAGCTCCGGCGGGGCGGGAAATGAGCAGTTCTTC.

The rearrangement links TRBV19 to TRBJ2-3, with D possibly being TRBD1 (5 bases). The CDR3 has 16 amino acids. Germline V CDR1 and CDR2: LNHDA, SQIVND (reference sequence). V was cut by 5 bases and J by 2 bases, with 17 bases left in between. The CDR3 reads CASSPRPDKFTDTQYF. CDR3 in DNA: TGTGCCAGTAGTCCAAGACCGGACAAATTCACAGATACGCAGTATTTT.

V gene TRBV7-3 combines with J gene TRBJ1-1; D possibly corresponds to TRBD1 (5 bases). Trimming shortened V by 0 bases and J by 0 bases, and 14 bases separated the two germline ends. CDR1 and CDR2 (germline): SGHTA, FQGTGA. CDR3 length: 17 amino acids. The chain's CDR3 is CASSLTASGILNTEAFF. The CDR3 nucleotides read TGTGCCAGCAGCTTAACTGCGTCAGGGATATTGAACACTGAAGCTTTCTTT.

Regarding this clone: This specimen includes other DNA sequences encoding the same CDR3. The chain has TRBV18 and TRBJ1-1; 8 positions agree with TRBD1. V lost 2 bases, J lost 1 base, and 3 bases stayed unmatched. The CDR3 runs 15 residues. The germline V gene has CDR1 KGHSH and CDR2 LQKENI. CDR3 residues: CASSPNRGGNTEAFF. The DNA of the CDR3 is TGTGCCAGCTCACCAAACAGGGGGGGGAACACTGAAGCTTTCTTT.

The chain links TRBV30 to TRBJ2-2; D remains unclear. With 3 bases removed from V and 8 bases from J, the gap between germline ends came to 7 bases. The CDR3 is 11 amino acids. Germline V gene lookup returns CDR1 GTSNPN and CDR2 SVGIG (reference sequence). The CDR3 protein is CAWRGSGELFF. DNA for the CDR3: TGTGCCTGGAGAGGATCGGGGGAGCTGTTTTTT. The variable domain in full, completed from reference TRBV30 and TRBJ2-2, reads SQTIHQWPATLVQPVGSPLSLECTVEGTSNPNLYWYRQAAGRGLQLLFYSVGIGQISSEVPQNLSASRPQDRQFILSSKKLLLSDSGFYLCAWRGSGELFFGEGSRLTVL.